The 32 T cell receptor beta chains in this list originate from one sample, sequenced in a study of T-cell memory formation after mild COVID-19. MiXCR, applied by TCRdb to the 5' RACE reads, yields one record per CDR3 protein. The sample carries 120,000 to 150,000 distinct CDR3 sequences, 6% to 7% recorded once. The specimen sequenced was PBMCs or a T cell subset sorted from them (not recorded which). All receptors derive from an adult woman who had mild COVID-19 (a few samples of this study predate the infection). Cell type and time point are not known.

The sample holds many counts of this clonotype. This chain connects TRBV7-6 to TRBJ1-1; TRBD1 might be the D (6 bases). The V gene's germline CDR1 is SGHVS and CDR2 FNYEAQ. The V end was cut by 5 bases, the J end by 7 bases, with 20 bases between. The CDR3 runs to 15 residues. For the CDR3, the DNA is TGTGCCAGCAGCCCTTTGCAGGGGTTAATGAATGAAGCTTTCTTT. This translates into CASSPLQGLMNEAFF.

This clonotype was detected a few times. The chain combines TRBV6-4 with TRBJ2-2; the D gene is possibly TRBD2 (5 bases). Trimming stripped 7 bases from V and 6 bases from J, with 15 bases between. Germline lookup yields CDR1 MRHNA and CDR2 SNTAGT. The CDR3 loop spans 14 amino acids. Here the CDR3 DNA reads TGTGCCAGCAAAGAGGGAGACCTCCCCGGGGAGCTGTTTTTT. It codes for CASKEGDLPGELFF.

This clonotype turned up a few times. The CDR3 spells CASSPFLDSNNEQFF. CDR3 nucleotides: TGTGCCAGCTCACCATTCCTGGACAGCAACAATGAGCAGTTCTTC. V gene TRBV18 combines with J gene TRBJ2-1; D possibly corresponds to TRBD1 (6 bases). The germline V gene has CDR1 KGHSH and CDR2 LQKENI. V lost 2 bases, J lost 5 bases, and 13 bases lay in between. The CDR3 runs to 15 residues.

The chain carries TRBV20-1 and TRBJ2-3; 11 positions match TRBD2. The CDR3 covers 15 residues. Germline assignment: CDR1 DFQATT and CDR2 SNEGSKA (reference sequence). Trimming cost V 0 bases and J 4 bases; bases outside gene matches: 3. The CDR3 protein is CSARDLAGGADTQYF. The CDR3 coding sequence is TGCAGTGCTAGAGATCTAGCGGGAGGAGCAGATACGCAGTATTTT.

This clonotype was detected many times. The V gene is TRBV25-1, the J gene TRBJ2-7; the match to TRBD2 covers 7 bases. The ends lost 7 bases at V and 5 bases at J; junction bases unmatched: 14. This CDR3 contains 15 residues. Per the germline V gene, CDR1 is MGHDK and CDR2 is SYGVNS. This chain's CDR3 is CASTPAGGSKHEQYF. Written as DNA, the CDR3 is TGTGCCAGCACCCCCGCCGGCGGGAGTAAACACGAGCAGTACTTC.

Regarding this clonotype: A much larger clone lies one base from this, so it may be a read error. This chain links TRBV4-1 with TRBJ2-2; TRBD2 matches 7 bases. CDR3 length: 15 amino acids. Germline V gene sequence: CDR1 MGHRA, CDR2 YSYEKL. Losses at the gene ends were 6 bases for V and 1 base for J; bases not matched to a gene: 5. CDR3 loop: CASRSGTVNTGELFF. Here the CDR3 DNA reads TGCGCCAGCAGGAGCGGGACGGTGAACACCGGGGAGCTGTTTTTT.

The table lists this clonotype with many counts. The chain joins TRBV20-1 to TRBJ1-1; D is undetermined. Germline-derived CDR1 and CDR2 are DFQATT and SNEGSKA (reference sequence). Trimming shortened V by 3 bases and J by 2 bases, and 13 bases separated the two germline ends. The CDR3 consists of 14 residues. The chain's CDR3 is CSASPSAANTEAFF. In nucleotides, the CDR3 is TGCAGTGCTAGCCCTTCAGCGGCCAACACTGAAGCTTTCTTT.

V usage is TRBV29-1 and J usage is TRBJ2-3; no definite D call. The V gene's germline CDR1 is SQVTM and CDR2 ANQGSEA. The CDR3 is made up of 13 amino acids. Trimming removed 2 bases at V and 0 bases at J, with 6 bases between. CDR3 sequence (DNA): TGCAGCGTTGAATGGGTCAGCACAGATACGCAGTATTTT. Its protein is CSVEWVSTDTQYF.

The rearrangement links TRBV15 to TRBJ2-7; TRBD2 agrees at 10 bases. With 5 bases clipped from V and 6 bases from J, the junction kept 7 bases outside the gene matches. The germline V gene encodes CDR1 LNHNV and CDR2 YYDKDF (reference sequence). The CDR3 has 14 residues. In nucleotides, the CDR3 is TGTGCCACCAGCCGGCTAGCGGGAGCGCTCGAGCAGTACTTC. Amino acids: CATSRLAGALEQYF.

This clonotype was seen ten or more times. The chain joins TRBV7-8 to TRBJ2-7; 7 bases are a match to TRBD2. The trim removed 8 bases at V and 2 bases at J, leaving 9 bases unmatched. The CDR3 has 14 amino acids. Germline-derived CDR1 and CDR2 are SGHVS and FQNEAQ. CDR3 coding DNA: TGTGCCAGCCAGGGAACTAGCGAGGCCTACGAGCAGTACTTC. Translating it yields CASQGTSEAYEQYF.

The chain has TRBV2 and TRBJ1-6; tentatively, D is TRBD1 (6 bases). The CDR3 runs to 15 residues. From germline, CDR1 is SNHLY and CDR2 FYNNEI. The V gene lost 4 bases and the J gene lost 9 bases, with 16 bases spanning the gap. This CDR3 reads CASSVSGGGGSPLHF. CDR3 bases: TGTGCCAGCAGTGTTTCGGGGGGCGGCGGTTCACCCCTCCACTTT. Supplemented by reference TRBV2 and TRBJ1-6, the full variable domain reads EPEVTQTPSHQVTQMGQEVILRCVPISNHLYFYWYRQILGQKVEFLVSFYNNEISEKSEIFDDQFSVERPDGSNFTLKIRSTKLEDSAMYFCASSVSGGGGSPLHFGNGTRLTVT.

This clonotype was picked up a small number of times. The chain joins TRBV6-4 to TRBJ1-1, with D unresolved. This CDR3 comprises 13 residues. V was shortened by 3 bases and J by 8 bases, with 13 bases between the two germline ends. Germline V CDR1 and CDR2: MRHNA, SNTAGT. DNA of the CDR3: TGTGCCAGCAGTGAATCAGTGCTGGGCGAAGCTTTCTTT. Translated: CASSESVLGEAFF.

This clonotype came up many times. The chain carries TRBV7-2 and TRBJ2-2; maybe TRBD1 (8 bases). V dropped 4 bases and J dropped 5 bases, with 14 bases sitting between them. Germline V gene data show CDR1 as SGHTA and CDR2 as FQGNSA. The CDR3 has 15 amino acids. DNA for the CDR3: TGTGCCAGCAGCTCCGGACAGGGAGGGACCGGGGAGCTGTTTTTT. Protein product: CASSSGQGGTGELFF.

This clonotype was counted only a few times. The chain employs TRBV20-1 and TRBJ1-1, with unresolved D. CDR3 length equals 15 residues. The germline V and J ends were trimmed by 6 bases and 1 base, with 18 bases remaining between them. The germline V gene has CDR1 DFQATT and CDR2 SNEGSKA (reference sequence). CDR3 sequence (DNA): TGCAGTGCCAAAGAGGCAGGATTTCCGAACACTGAAGCTTTCTTT. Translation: CSAKEAGFPNTEAFF.

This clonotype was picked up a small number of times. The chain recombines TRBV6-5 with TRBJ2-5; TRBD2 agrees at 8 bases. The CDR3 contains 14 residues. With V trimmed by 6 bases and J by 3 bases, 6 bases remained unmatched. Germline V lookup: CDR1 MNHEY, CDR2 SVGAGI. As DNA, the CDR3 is TGTGCCAGCAGCACGCCGGGACTAGAAGAGACCCAGTACTTC. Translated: CASSTPGLEETQYF.

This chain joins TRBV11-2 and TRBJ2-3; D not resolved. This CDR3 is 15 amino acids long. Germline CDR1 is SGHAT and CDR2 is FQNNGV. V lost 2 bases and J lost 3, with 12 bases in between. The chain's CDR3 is CASSLLQPETDTQYF. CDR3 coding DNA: TGTGCCAGCAGCTTACTACAACCGGAGACAGATACGCAGTATTTT. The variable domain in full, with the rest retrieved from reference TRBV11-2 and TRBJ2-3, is EAGVAQSPRYKIIEKRQSVAFWCNPISGHATLYWYQQILGQGPKLLIQFQNNGVVDDSQLPKDRFSAERLKGVDSTLKIQPAKLEDSAVYLCASSLLQPETDTQYFGPGTRLTVL.

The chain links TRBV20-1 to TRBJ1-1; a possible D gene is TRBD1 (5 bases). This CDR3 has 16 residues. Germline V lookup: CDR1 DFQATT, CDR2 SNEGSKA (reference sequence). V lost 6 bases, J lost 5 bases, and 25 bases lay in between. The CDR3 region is CSAPNPGRRGGTEAFF. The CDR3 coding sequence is TGCAGTGCCCCCAACCCGGGGCGAAGGGGTGGAACTGAAGCTTTCTTT.

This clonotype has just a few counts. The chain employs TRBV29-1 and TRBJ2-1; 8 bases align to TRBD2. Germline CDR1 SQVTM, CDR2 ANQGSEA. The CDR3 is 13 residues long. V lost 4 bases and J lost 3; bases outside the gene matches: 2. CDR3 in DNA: TGCAGCGTTGTCGCGGGGGGCTACAATGAGCAGTTCTTC. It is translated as CSVVAGGYNEQFF.

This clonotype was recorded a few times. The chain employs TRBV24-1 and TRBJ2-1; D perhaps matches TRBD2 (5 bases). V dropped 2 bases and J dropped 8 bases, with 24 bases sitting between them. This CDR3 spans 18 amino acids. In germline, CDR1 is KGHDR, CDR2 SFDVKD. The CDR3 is CATSDSSLALVRSYEQFF. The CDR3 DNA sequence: TGTGCCACCAGTGATTCGTCTCTCGCACTAGTAAGGAGCTATGAGCAGTTCTTC.

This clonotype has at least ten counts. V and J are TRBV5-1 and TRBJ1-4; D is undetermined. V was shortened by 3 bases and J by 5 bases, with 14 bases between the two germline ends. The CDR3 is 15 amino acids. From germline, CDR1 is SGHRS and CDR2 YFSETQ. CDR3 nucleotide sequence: TGCGCCAGCAGCTCAACGGAGGGAACGAATGAAAAACTGTTTTTT. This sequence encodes CASSSTEGTNEKLFF.

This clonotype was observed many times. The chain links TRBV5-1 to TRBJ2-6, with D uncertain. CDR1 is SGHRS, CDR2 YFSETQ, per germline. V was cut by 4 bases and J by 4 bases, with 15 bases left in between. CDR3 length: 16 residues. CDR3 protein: CASSRRTGEGANVLTF. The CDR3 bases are TGCGCCAGCAGCCGACGGACGGGTGAAGGGGCCAACGTCCTGACTTTC.

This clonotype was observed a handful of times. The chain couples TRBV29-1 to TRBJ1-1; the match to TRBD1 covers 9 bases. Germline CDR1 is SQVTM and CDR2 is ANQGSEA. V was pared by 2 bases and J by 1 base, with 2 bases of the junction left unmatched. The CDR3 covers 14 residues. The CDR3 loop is CSVERGQGNTEAFF. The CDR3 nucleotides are TGCAGCGTTGAAAGGGGACAGGGGAACACTGAAGCTTTCTTT.

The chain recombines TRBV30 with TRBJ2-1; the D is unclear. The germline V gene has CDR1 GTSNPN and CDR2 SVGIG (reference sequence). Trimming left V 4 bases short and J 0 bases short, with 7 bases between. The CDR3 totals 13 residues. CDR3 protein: CAWKSGSYNEQFF. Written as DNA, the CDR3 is TGTGCCTGGAAGAGTGGCTCCTACAATGAGCAGTTCTTC.

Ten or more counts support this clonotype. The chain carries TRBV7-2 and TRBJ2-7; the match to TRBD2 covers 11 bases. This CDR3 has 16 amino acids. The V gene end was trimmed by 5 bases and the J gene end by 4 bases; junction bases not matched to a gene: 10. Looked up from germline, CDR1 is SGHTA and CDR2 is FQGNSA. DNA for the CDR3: TGTGCCAGCAGCCAACAACCTAGCGGGGGGAAGTACGAGCAGTACTTC. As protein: CASSQQPSGGKYEQYF.

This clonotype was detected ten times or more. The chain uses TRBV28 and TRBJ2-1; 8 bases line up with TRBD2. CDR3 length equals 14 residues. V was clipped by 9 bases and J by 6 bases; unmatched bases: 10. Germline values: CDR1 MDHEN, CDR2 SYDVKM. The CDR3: CASSGGGDTNEQFF. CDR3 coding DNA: TGTGCCAGTTCGGGGGGGGGAGACACCAATGAGCAGTTCTTC.

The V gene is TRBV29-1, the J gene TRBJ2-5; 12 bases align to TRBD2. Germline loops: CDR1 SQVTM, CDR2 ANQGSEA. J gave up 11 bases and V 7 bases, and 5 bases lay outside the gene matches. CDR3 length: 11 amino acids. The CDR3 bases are TGCAGCGGGACTAGCGGGGCCTCTCAGTACTTC. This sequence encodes CSGTSGASQYF.

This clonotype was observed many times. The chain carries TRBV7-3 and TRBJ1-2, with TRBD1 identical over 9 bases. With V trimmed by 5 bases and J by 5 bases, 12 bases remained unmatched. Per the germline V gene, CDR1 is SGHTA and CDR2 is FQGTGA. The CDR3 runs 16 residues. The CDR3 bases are TGTGCCAGCAGCCCGTCCTCGGACAGGGGTCGATATGGCTACACCTTC. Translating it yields CASSPSSDRGRYGYTF.

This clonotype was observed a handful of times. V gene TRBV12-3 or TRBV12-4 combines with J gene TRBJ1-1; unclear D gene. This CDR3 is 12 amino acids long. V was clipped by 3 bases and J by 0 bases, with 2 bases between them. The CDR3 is CASSFLNTEAFF. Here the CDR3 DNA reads TGTGCCAGCAGTTTTCTGAACACTGAAGCTTTCTTT.

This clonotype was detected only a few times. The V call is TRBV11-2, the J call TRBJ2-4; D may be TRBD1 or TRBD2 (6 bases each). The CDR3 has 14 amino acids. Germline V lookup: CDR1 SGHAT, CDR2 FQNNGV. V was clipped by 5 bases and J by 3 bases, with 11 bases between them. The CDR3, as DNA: TGTGCCAGCAGCCGAGGGGGGATCAAAAACATTCAGTACTTC. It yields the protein CASSRGGIKNIQYF.

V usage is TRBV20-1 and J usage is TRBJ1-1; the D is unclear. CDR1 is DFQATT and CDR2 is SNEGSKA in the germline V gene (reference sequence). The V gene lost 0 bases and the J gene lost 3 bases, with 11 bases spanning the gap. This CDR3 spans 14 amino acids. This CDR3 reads CSARDLPGDTEAFF. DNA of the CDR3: TGCAGTGCTAGAGACCTCCCTGGGGACACTGAAGCTTTCTTT.

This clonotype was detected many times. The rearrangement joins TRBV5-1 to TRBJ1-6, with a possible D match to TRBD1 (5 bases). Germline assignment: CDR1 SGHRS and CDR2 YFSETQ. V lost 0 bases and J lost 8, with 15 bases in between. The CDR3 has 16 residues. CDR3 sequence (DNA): TGCGCCAGCAGCTTGGTCAGGGATAGGGGACATTCACCCCTCCACTTT. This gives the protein CASSLVRDRGHSPLHF. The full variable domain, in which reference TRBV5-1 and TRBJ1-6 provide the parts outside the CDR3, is KAGVTQTPRYLIKTRGQQVTLSCSPISGHRSVSWYQQTPGQGLQFLFEYFSETQRNKGNFPGRFSGRQFSNSRSEMNVSTLELGDSALYLCASSLVRDRGHSPLHFGNGTRLTVT.

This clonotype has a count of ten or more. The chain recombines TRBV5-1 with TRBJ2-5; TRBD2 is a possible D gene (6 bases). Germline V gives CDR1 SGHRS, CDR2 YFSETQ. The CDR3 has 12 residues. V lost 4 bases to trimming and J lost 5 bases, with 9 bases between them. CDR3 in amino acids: CASSAGRETQYF. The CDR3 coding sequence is TGCGCCAGCAGCGCGGGGCGGGAGACCCAGTACTTC.